This record concerns one T cell receptor beta chain sequence. This clonotype was found many times. What this receptor recognizes is not known. One base away there is no much larger clone; base qualities are not given. Deletion took 3 bases off V and 4 bases off J, with a span of 8 bases between the germline ends. CDR1 and CDR2 were assigned from the germline V gene as SQVTM and ANQGSEA. The CDR3 numbers 12 residues from cysteine through phenylalanine. The sequence is cut down to CDR3 DNA, 36 bases in frame from base 1. This sample stems from a study of CD8 T cells in ankylosing spondylitis (dated by TCRdb to 2016 to 2017). Some background on the complete study: The study set out to find disease-linked TCR variants by profiling T cell receptor beta repertoires in ankylosing spondylitis patients and healthy donors. In total, the full study cohort was made up of over a hundred healthy donors and about two dozen ankylosing spondylitis patients. Peripheral blood was sampled, and synovial fluid was also collected from ankylosing spondylitis patients. What the work shows at the level of the full study, not this receptor alone: Some TCR beta motif variants had previously been reported in synovial fluid and blood of reactive arthritis patients, which suggested common disease-initiation mechanisms. In peripheral blood, the disease-linked clones were found at relatively low frequencies and had a CD8+ phenotype. The disease-linked clones were reported as significantly enriched in matched synovial fluid samples from ankylosing spondylitis patients. A TCR beta motif made up of several highly homologous amino acid variants appeared to be characteristic of blood from ankylosing spondylitis patients.

Sequencer: Illumina HiSeq 2500. Quantitative 5'-RACE with molecular barcodes was the method used to prepare the TCR beta libraries. As for the original processing: A new computational method based on a probabilistic model of VDJ rearrangement was used to identify disease-linked TCR variants. TCRdb trimmed the raw reads at Q25, called clones with MiXCR and kept productive beta chains. One record per CDR3 amino acid sequence lists the most common genes and DNA. The V and J calls shown here were made by TCRdb, not taken from the authors' results. The sample table contains fewer than 250,000 distinct CDR3 sequences; only one count was recorded for around 25% of them. The ten largest make up under 8% of the sample.

The chain employs TRBV29-1 and TRBJ2-3, and the D gene may be TRBD2, 5 bases matching. The sample was blood, either unsorted or a sorted T cell fraction (not recorded which). The TCR was taken from a male donor with ankylosing spondylitis or in good health (not recorded which). The CDR3 region has the sequence CSVETGSDTQYF. The DNA is as follows: TGCAGCGTTGAGACGGGGTCAGATACGCAGTATTTT.